This T cell receptor (beta chain) is from a study of blood T cell repertoires in COVID-19. Whole-study context: Some COVID-19 samples were acute and others convalescent; all came from the United States, Italy and Spain. From T cells, B-cell-depleted T cells, or PBMCs came the material, which was cDNA or gDNA.

This clone has only one observation. Trimming shortened V by 5 bases and J by 6 bases, and 23 bases separated the two germline ends. CDR3 size: 16 residues. CDR1 and CDR2 from the germline V gene are SGHAT and FQNNGV. Per the original data handling: Researchers report that nucleated cell counts were estimated from reference gene primer amplification. Sequencing was performed with immunoSEQ multiplex PCR; in TCRdb, only in-frame clones are kept and a portion is missing. V, J and clone size are taken as reported in that table, and D and trimming were inferred from the DNA itself. The sample records hundreds of thousands of clones, about nine tenths being singletons.

This clonotype originated in a man over 45 with acute or convalescent COVID-19. The chain joins TRBV11-2 to TRBJ2-7, with a possible D match to TRBD2 (6 bases). Sequencing input: peripheral blood. The CDR3 loop reads CASSPLGAGGALEQYF. Here the CDR3 DNA reads TGTGCCAGCAGCCCCTTAGGTGCCGGGGGTGCCCTCGAGCAGTACTTC.